Listed here are 5 T cell receptor beta chains from one sample, sequenced in a study of regulatory and conventional T cells in RAG deficiency (TCRdb year 2017). Library creation used the immunoSEQ multiplex PCR assay. TCRdb obtained this table from immuneACCESS and retained in-frame rearrangements with V and J assigned. These tables miss some clones; where compared with another copy, unresolved V genes account for less than half of the shortfall, and the remainder is unexplained. For this sample the table gives tens of thousands of clones, of which 75% to 90% were detected only once. Approximately 15% of the sample is taken by the ten largest. This sample was also put to use in a study of regulatory T cells. The second study, in turn, reports: The multiplex PCR relied on 52 forward TRBV primers and 13 reverse TRBJ primers, and amplification bias was corrected through assay-based and computational methods.

Sequenced material: CD8+ T cells sorted from blood. All receptors come from a human donor in good health.

This chain joins TRBV19 and TRBJ2-3; TRBD2 matches 11 bases. Germline-derived CDR1 and CDR2 are LNHDA and SQIVND (reference sequence). Unmatched junction bases numbered 8, after V lost 5 bases and J lost 1 base. The CDR3 runs 17 residues. CDR3 amino acids: CASSFSGRAGGTDTQYF. The CDR3 DNA reads TGTGCCAGTAGTTTTAGCGGGAGGGCCGGGGGCACAGATACGCAGTATTTT.

The chain links TRBV30 to TRBJ1-2; D is perhaps TRBD1 (6 bases). The germline gives CDR1 GTSNPN, CDR2 SVGIG (reference sequence). The CDR3 has 10 amino acids. V gave up 7 bases and J gave up 8 bases, with 11 bases separating them. CDR3 DNA sequence: TGTGCCTATTCAGGGGCCGGCTACACCTTC. Translating gives CAYSGAGYTF.

The chain uses TRBV27 and TRBJ1-1; possible D gene TRBD1, 5 bases. Looked up from germline, CDR1 is MNHEY and CDR2 is SMNVEV (reference sequence). The CDR3 is 14 residues long. V lost 5 bases to trimming and J lost 4 bases, with 14 bases between them. The CDR3 DNA is TGTGCCAGCAGTCCCCAGGGATTGGGCACTGAAGCTTTCTTT. The encoded protein is CASSPQGLGTEAFF.

This clone was picked up a small number of times. The gene calls are TRBV5-6 and TRBJ2-7; 7 bases match TRBD2. V shed 2 bases, J shed 5 bases, and the junction held 13 bases outside the gene matches. The CDR3 contains 16 residues. Germline V gene data show CDR1 as SGHDT and CDR2 as YYEEEE. CDR3 in DNA: TGTGCCAGCAGCTTATGGGCGGGGAGGGAGATCGACGAGCAGTACTTC. Translating it yields CASSLWAGREIDEQYF.

The gene calls are TRBV11-3 and TRBJ2-7; D is undetermined. The CDR3 totals 12 residues. V was clipped by 3 bases and J by 1 base, with 4 bases between them. Per the germline V gene, CDR1 is SGHNT and CDR2 is YENEEA. The CDR3 nucleotides read TGTGCCAGCAGCTTGGGATCCTACGAGCAGTACTTC. Translation gives CASSLGSYEQYF.